The rows below give T cell receptor beta chains drawn from one sample of a study of response to subunit inactivated influenza vaccine. Using its own MiXCR run on the RT-PCR reads, TCRdb lists one record per CDR3 protein. The sample lists fewer than 600,000 distinct CDR3 sequences; 7.2% were seen once. The sample in question was PBMCs from blood, obtained 23 months after vaccination. Source of these receptors: a man aged 50 to 75 who received an inactivated influenza vaccine. Each CDR3 is given with its conserved first and last residue.

TRBV20-1,TRBJ2-3,CSARPSGDTQYF
TRBV29-1,TRBJ2-7,CSVVLRESYEQYF
TRBV11-2,TRBJ2-7,CASSSLLAGGPSKTYEQYF
TRBV7-9,TRBJ2-1,CASSLMTGTGNEQFF
TRBV4-3,TRBJ1-5,CASSQGTGIGQPQHF
TRBV7-2,TRBJ2-1,CASSLAFDPSYNEQFF
TRBV15,TRBJ2-7,CATSRDRGQQQYF
TRBV20-1,TRBJ2-3,CSARGATRTDTQYF
TRBV29-1,TRBJ2-2,CSVEFGQGLSGELFF
TRBV11-2,TRBJ2-3,CASKPSGRAPTDTQYF
TRBV4-3,TRBJ2-1,CASSQVHNEQFF
TRBV11-2,TRBJ2-7,CASSFQGGGGYEQYF
TRBV7-8,TRBJ2-1,CASSLAPGRVAEQFF
TRBV20-1,TRBJ2-3,CSARGQSGRQLSSDTQYF
TRBV5-1,TRBJ2-7,CASSLTGDPYEQYF
TRBV7-9,TRBJ2-5,CASSSIRTGGEETQYF
TRBV19,TRBJ2-6,CASSIVLTSGANVLTF
TRBV7-2,TRBJ2-1,CASSLVITTGSYNEQFF
TRBV14,TRBJ2-1,CASSPRLNNEQFF
TRBV2,TRBJ2-5,CASTRGTDQETQYF
TRBV27,TRBJ1-4,CASSSYRVKGEKLFF
TRBV20-1,TRBJ2-3,CSAIHLQGGGRSDTQYF